The next 28 T cell receptor beta chains were all read from a single sample in a study of blood T cell repertoires in COVID-19. Clones were sequenced by immunoSEQ multiplex PCR, and TCRdb holds only the in-frame ones, with some missing. The sample yields 120,000 to 150,000 clones, 70% to 90% seen once. Sequencing was performed on peripheral blood. These receptor sequences come from a woman of 80 years or more with acute or convalescent COVID-19.

The chain has TRBV6-6 and TRBJ2-5, with TRBD1 as a possible D gene (5 bases). Trimming pared 4 bases from V and 3 bases from J, leaving 6 bases between. This CDR3 has 12 amino acids. Germline CDR1 MNHNY, CDR2 SVGAGI (reference sequence). The CDR3 sequence: CASSSREETQYF. In nucleotides, the CDR3 is TGTGCCAGCAGTTCCAGGGAAGAGACCCAGTACTTC.

The chain combines TRBV24-1 with TRBJ2-3; 8 positions match TRBD1. Germline CDR1 and CDR2: KGHDR and SFDVKD. The CDR3 extends over 16 amino acids. V trimming: 2 bases; J trimming: 0 bases; junction bases outside the gene matches: 3. CDR3 in amino acids: CATSDSPGGSTDTQYF. The CDR3 DNA reads as TGTGCCACCAGTGATTCTCCAGGGGGCAGCACAGATACGCAGTATTTT.

The chain links TRBV19 to TRBJ1-2; 8 bases fit TRBD1. Trimming removed 4 bases from V and 2 bases from J; junction bases left unmatched: 9. The CDR3 covers 16 residues. Germline values: CDR1 LNHDA, CDR2 SQIVND (reference sequence). CDR3 region: CASSRDQGARNYGYTF. CDR3 sequence (DNA): TGTGCCAGTAGTAGAGACCAGGGGGCGAGGAACTATGGCTACACCTTC.

The chain couples TRBV7-2 to TRBJ2-1; no definite D call. The CDR3 loop spans 11 amino acids. V lost 5 bases to trimming and J lost 10 bases, with 9 bases between them. CDR1 is SGHTA and CDR2 is FQGNSA in the germline V gene. This chain's CDR3 is CASSVTLEQFF. The CDR3 nucleotides read TGTGCCAGCAGCGTTACATTGGAGCAGTTCTTC.

In DNA form, the CDR3 reads TGTGCCAGCAGCGACTCGGGGTTAGGTAACTATGGCTACACCTTC. Translating it yields CASSDSGLGNYGYTF. This chain links TRBV7-9 with TRBJ1-2; D gene ambiguous. V was trimmed by 5 bases and J by 1 base, leaving 14 bases between them. CDR3 length: 15 amino acids. The V gene's germline CDR1 is SEHNR and CDR2 FQNEAQ (reference sequence).

The CDR3 loop reads CASSPIGGLGEKLFF. The CDR3 coding sequence is TGTGCCAGCAGCCCAATTGGAGGGTTAGGCGAAAAACTGTTTTTT. J is TRBJ1-4 and V is TRBV3-1 (or the pseudogene TRBV3-2); no clear D. This CDR3 has 15 residues. CDR1 and CDR2 (germline): LGHDT, YNNKEL (reference sequence). Trimming cost V 4 bases and J 8 bases, with 17 bases left between them.

The rearrangement uses TRBV29-1 and TRBJ2-3; 10 positions match TRBD2. The V gene's germline CDR1 is SQVTM and CDR2 ANQGSEA. The CDR3 is made up of 15 amino acids. With 4 bases clipped from V and 2 bases from J, the junction kept 6 bases outside the gene matches. In DNA form, the CDR3 reads TGCAGCGTTGGTTTAACTAGCGGGGACACAGATACGCAGTATTTT. This gives the protein CSVGLTSGDTDTQYF.

J is TRBJ1-4 and V is TRBV5-1; TRBD1 agrees at 12 bases. CDR1 is SGHRS and CDR2 is YFSETQ in the germline V gene. Unmatched junction bases numbered 7, after V lost 5 bases and J lost 5 bases. The CDR3 consists of 16 residues. CDR3 region: CASSPGTGGLNEKLFF. The CDR3 DNA sequence: TGCGCCAGCAGTCCTGGGACAGGGGGCTTGAATGAAAAACTGTTTTTT.

The chain carries TRBV11-2 and TRBJ2-3; no definite D call. CDR3 size: 15 residues. The germline V gene has CDR1 SGHAT and CDR2 FQNNGV. V lost 1 base, J lost 5 bases, and 13 bases lay in between. The CDR3 spells CASSLAPSSGDTQYF. CDR3 in DNA: TGTGCCAGCAGCTTAGCCCCCAGTTCTGGAGATACGCAGTATTTT.

The chain combines TRBV7-9 with TRBJ1-1, with D perhaps TRBD1 (5 bases). Germline CDR1 and CDR2: SEHNR and FQNEAQ (reference sequence). This CDR3 has 16 amino acids. V dropped 8 bases and J dropped 5 bases, with 24 bases sitting between them. The CDR3 DNA reads as TGTGCCAGCGGAATATGGGGCGGCGGGAGAACAACTGAAGCTTTCTTT. Its translation is CASGIWGGGRTTEAFF. Complete variable domain (other parts from reference TRBV7-9 and TRBJ1-1): DTGVSQNPRHKITKRGQNVTFRCDPISEHNRLYWYRQTLGQGPEFLTYFQNEAQLEKSRLLSDRFSAERPKGSFSTLEIQRTEQGDSAMYLCASGIWGGGRTTEAFFGQGTRLTVV.

The J gene is TRBJ1-1, the V gene TRBV3-1 (or the pseudogene TRBV3-2); no reliable D call. The germline V and J ends were trimmed by 4 bases and 3 bases, with 9 bases remaining between them. CDR3 length: 13 residues. Germline V gene lookup returns CDR1 LGHDT and CDR2 YNNKEL (reference sequence). For the CDR3, the DNA is TGTGCCAGCAGCCTAAGGCGGGACACTGAAGCTTTCTTT. This encodes CASSLRRDTEAFF.

CDR3 bases: TGTGCCAGCAGCCCAGCCCTAGCGGGGGGCACAGATACGCAGTATTTT. Translated, it gives CASSPALAGGTDTQYF. V and J are TRBV7-2 and TRBJ2-3; 10 nucleotides match TRBD2. V gave up 5 bases and J gave up 1 base; unmatched junction bases: 6. The germline V gene has CDR1 SGHTA and CDR2 FQGNSA. The CDR3 has 16 residues.

This chain connects TRBV5-4 to TRBJ1-6; 7 nucleotides agree with TRBD1. Germline loops: CDR1 SGHNT, CDR2 YYREEE (reference sequence). J was trimmed by 7 bases and V by 4 bases; bases with no gene match: 8. This CDR3 spans 15 amino acids. CDR3 residues: CASSQPGTDNSPLHF. CDR3 DNA sequence: TGTGCCAGCAGCCAACCCGGGACAGACAATTCACCCCTCCACTTT.

In its sample, this clone was seen once. The chain uses TRBV2 and TRBJ1-2; TRBD1 matches at 9 bases. This CDR3 comprises 13 residues. V shed 6 bases, J shed 7 bases, and the junction held 6 bases outside the gene matches. Germline V gene sequence: CDR1 SNHLY, CDR2 FYNNEI. Written as DNA, the CDR3 is TGTGCCAGCAGCCGGGACAGGGATCTTGGCTACACCTTC. Encoded protein: CASSRDRDLGYTF.

In its sample, this clone was seen once. The chain has TRBV5-1 and TRBJ2-7; 7 bases line up with TRBD1. Per the germline V gene, CDR1 is SGHRS and CDR2 is YFSETQ. J lost 2 bases, V lost 5 bases, and 10 bases had no gene match. The CDR3 runs to 15 residues. CDR3 protein: CASSFDRALAYEQYF. The CDR3 DNA follows: TGCGCCAGCAGTTTTGACAGGGCTCTGGCCTACGAGCAGTACTTC.

The chain is built from TRBV29-1 and TRBJ1-1, with TRBD1 matching 9 bases. Germline V CDR1 and CDR2: SQVTM, ANQGSEA. The length of the CDR3 is 17 residues. Trimming cost V 4 bases and J 0 bases; bases outside gene matches: 12. CDR3 in amino acids: CSVGPTGGGFMNTEAFF. The CDR3 DNA follows: TGCAGCGTTGGGCCCACAGGGGGCGGATTCATGAACACTGAAGCTTTCTTT.

The CDR3 nucleotides read TGCAGCGTTGAAGATCGTGGAGGGTACCAAGAGACCCAGTACTTC. This sequence encodes CSVEDRGGYQETQYF. The chain links TRBV29-1 to TRBJ2-5, with a weak D call TRBD2 (6 bases). This CDR3 is built from 15 residues. The V end was cut by 0 bases, the J end by 0 bases, with 11 bases between. Germline CDR1 is SQVTM and CDR2 is ANQGSEA.

The chain employs TRBV7-2 and TRBJ1-3; 8 nucleotides agree with TRBD1. V shed 3 bases and J 0 bases; nucleotides not matched to a gene: 7. The CDR3 sequence is 17 residues long. Germline V gene lookup returns CDR1 SGHTA and CDR2 FQGNSA. CDR3 sequence reads: CASSFRQGLSSGNTIYF. For the CDR3, the DNA is TGTGCCAGCAGCTTTCGACAGGGGCTGAGCTCTGGAAACACCATATATTTT. Full variable domain (remainder filled in from reference TRBV7-2 and TRBJ1-3): GAGVSQSPSNKVTEKGKDVELRCDPISGHTALYWYRQSLGQGLEFLIYFQGNSAPDKSGLPSDRFSAERTGGSVSTLTIQRTQQEDSAVYLCASSFRQGLSSGNTIYFGEGSWLTVV.

The chain is built from TRBV7-2 and TRBJ2-7; the match to TRBD2 covers 10 bases. The CDR3 is 13 residues long. Germline-derived CDR1 and CDR2 are SGHTA and FQGNSA. V gave up 5 bases and J gave up 7 bases; unmatched junction bases: 5. The CDR3 bases are TGTGCCAGCAGCCTCCAGCGGGGGGGTGAGCAGTACTTC. This gives the protein CASSLQRGGEQYF.

In DNA form, the CDR3 reads TGTGCCAGCTCACCAGCGGGGCGGAATAGCAATCAGCCCCAGCATTTT. Translating gives CASSPAGRNSNQPQHF. The chain couples TRBV18 to TRBJ1-5; the D gene is possibly TRBD1 (5 bases). Between the trimmed V and J ends, which lost 2 bases and 0 bases, there was a span of 11 bases. Per germline, CDR1 KGHSH and CDR2 LQKENI. The CDR3 length is 16 residues. Together with reference TRBV18 and TRBJ1-5, the CDR3 gives the full variable domain: NAGVMQNPRHLVRRRGQEARLRCSPMKGHSHVYWYRQLPEEGLKFMVYLQKENIIDESGMPKERFSAEFPKEGPSILRIQQVVRGDSAAYFCASSPAGRNSNQPQHFGDGTRLSIL.

This rearrangement joins TRBV2 to TRBJ2-5; D gene unclear. Germline CDR1 and CDR2: SNHLY and FYNNEI. There are 13 residues in the CDR3. Trimming shortened V by 7 bases and J by 1 base, and 10 bases separated the two germline ends. The CDR3 coding sequence is TGTGCCAGCAACAATTTCCCCCAAGAGACCCAGTACTTC. It specifies CASNNFPQETQYF.

The rearrangement links TRBV5-1 to TRBJ1-2; 7 nucleotides match TRBD1. CDR1 and CDR2 from the germline V gene are SGHRS and YFSETQ. Trimming cost V 6 bases and J 2 bases; bases outside gene matches: 10. This CDR3 is 15 amino acids long. CDR3 bases: TGCGCCAGCACCTGGGGGACAGCCCTCAACTATGGCTACACCTTC. It encodes CASTWGTALNYGYTF.

The chain uses TRBV2 and TRBJ1-6; 9 nucleotides agree with TRBD1. This CDR3 comprises 15 residues. The J segment lost 7 bases and the V segment lost 6 bases, leaving 7 bases of the junction unmatched. Germline loops: CDR1 SNHLY, CDR2 FYNNEI. CDR3 loop: CASSGDRAGNSPLHF. As DNA, the CDR3 is TGTGCCAGCAGCGGGGACAGGGCGGGCAATTCACCCCTCCACTTT.

V gene TRBV2 combines with J gene TRBJ1-1; weak D call: TRBD1 (5 bases). This CDR3 region has 14 residues. The ends were cut back, 4 bases at V and 2 bases at J, with 11 bases in the middle. Germline CDR1 SNHLY, CDR2 FYNNEI. The DNA of the CDR3 is TGTGCCAGCAGTGTGGCGGGGCTAAACACTGAAGCTTTCTTT. Protein: CASSVAGLNTEAFF.

The chain is built from TRBV5-6 and TRBJ1-2; TRBD1 might be the D (5 bases). CDR1 SGHDT and CDR2 YYEEEE come from the germline V gene. CDR3 length: 15 residues. The germline V and J ends were trimmed by 6 bases and 5 bases, with 20 bases remaining between them. CDR3 sequence: CASTRRDSGGYGYTF. The CDR3 coding sequence is TGTGCCAGCACCCGGCGGGACTCTGGAGGGTATGGCTACACCTTC.

This sequence joins TRBV18 and TRBJ2-3; possibly TRBD2 for D (6 bases). Germline CDR1 KGHSH, CDR2 LQKENI. CDR3 length: 14 residues. V shed 3 bases and J shed 6 bases, with 13 bases lying between them. Here the CDR3 DNA reads TGTGCCAGCTCACCCCTTACTAGCTTTGATACGCAGTATTTT. Translating gives CASSPLTSFDTQYF.

Only a few counts were recorded for this clone. The chain joins TRBV7-9 to TRBJ1-2, with TRBD1 as a possible D gene (5 bases). This CDR3 has 14 residues. Germline CDR1 SEHNR, CDR2 FQNEAQ (reference sequence). V gave up 1 base and J gave up 6 bases, with 12 bases separating them. The CDR3 DNA reads TGTGCCAGCAGCTTAGATCGGGGGATAAATGGCTACACCTTC. It codes for CASSLDRGINGYTF.

The chain recombines TRBV5-1 with TRBJ1-1; the D gene is possibly TRBD1 (6 bases). The germline V gene has CDR1 SGHRS and CDR2 YFSETQ. The CDR3 consists of 15 residues. V lost 4 bases and J 0 bases, leaving 13 bases between the germline ends. DNA for the CDR3: TGCGCCAGCAGCGTGGCAGGGGAGATGAACACTGAAGCTTTCTTT. It is translated as CASSVAGEMNTEAFF.